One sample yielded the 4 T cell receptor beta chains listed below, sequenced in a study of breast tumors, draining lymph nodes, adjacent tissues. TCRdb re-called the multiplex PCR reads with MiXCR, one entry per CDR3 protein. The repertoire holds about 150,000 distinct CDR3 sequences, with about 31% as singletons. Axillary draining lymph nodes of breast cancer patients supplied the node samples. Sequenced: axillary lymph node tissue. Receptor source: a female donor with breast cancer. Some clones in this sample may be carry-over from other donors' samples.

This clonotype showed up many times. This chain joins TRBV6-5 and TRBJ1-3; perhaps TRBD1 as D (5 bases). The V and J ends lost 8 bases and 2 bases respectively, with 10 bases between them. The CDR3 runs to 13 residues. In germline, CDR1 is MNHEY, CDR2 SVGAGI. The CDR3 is CASLGTTGNTIYF. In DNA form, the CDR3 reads TGTGCCAGCCTGGGGACGACTGGAAACACCATATATTTT.

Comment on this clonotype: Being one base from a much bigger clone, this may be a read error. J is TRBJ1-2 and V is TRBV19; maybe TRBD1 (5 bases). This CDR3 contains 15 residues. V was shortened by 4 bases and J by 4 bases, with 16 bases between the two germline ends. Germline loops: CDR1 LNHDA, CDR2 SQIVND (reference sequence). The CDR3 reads CASSKFLGASYGYTF. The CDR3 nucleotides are TGTGCCAGTAGTAAGTTCCTTGGGGCGAGCTATGGCTACACCTTC.

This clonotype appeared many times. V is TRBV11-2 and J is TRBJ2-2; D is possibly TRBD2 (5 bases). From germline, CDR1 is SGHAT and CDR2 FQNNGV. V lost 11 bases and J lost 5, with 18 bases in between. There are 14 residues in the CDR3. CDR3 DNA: TGTGCCGGCAAGACTACAGCTGGGACCGGGGAGCTGTTTTTT. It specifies CAGKTTAGTGELFF.

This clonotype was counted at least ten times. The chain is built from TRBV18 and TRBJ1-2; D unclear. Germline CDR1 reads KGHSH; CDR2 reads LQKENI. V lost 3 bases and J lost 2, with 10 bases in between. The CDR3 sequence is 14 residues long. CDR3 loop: CASSPASTNYGYTF. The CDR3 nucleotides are TGTGCCAGCTCACCCGCGAGCACAAACTATGGCTACACCTTC.